These T cell receptor beta chains were read from a single sample in a study of T cells after yellow fever vaccination. TCRdb reprocessed the 5' RACE reads with MiXCR, giving one entry per CDR3 protein. This repertoire shows 250,000 or so distinct CDR3 sequences, 3.6% found once; its top ten account for approximately 18%. Sequencing was performed on PBMCs, taken 15 days after the yellow fever booster vaccination. The receptors were gathered from a man younger than 30 who received the YFV17D yellow fever vaccine. Each CDR3 is given with its conserved first and last residue. A D gene is named only where the DNA matches it firmly. The size of a clone is reported for some rows only, either as once, few or many, or as a class for expanded clones.

DNA: TGCGCCAGCAGCTTGGGGCTAGCGGGGGAAGCGCAGTATTTT; CDR3: CASSLGLAGEAQYF; size: many; J: TRBJ2-3; D: TRBD2; V: TRBV5-1
DNA: TGTGCCATCTGCCCAGACTCTGGAAACACCATATATTTT; CDR3: CAICPDSGNTIYF; size: many; J: TRBJ1-3; D: .; V: TRBV10-3
DNA: TGTGCCAGCAGCCAAGAAAGTCCTACAGATACGCAGTATTTT; CDR3: CASSQESPTDTQYF; size: many; J: TRBJ2-3; D: .; V: TRBV4-2
DNA: TGTGCCTGGAGCCGTTGGGCTGAAGCTTTCTTT; CDR3: CAWSRWAEAFF; size: .; J: TRBJ1-1; D: .; V: TRBV30
DNA: TGCAGTGCTAGAACCGGGACATATCAGCCCCAGCATTTT; CDR3: CSARTGTYQPQHF; size: many; J: TRBJ1-5; D: .; V: TRBV20-1
DNA: TGCAGTGCTAGCGATGGAGCCCGGGGCTTCTCCTACAATGAGCAGTTCTTC; CDR3: CSASDGARGFSYNEQFF; size: many; J: TRBJ2-1; D: .; V: TRBV20-1
DNA: TGCGCCAGCAGCTTCCAAGGAACCTTCAGGTATACGCAGTATTTT; CDR3: CASSFQGTFRYTQYF; size: many; J: TRBJ2-3; D: .; V: TRBV4-1
DNA: TGTGCCAGCAGCCTGGGGACATCCTACACCGGGGAGCTGTTTTTT; CDR3: CASSLGTSYTGELFF; size: many; J: TRBJ2-2; D: .; V: TRBV2
DNA: TGTGCCAGCAGCCAAGAAGCACTACCCACAGATACGCAGTATTTT; CDR3: CASSQEALPTDTQYF; size: many; J: TRBJ2-3; D: .; V: TRBV3-1
DNA: TGTGCCAGCAGCAATGATCCTAGTCGCATTAATGAAAAACTGTTTTTT; CDR3: CASSNDPSRINEKLFF; size: many; J: TRBJ1-4; D: .; V: TRBV3-1
DNA: TGTGCCAGCGGACTAGCGGGAAGGGATGAGCAGTTCTTC; CDR3: CASGLAGRDEQFF; size: many; J: TRBJ2-1; D: TRBD2; V: TRBV12-3/TRBV12-4
DNA: TGCGCCAGCAGCTTGGACAGGCGGTACTATGGCTACACCTTC; CDR3: CASSLDRRYYGYTF; size: many; J: TRBJ1-2; D: .; V: TRBV5-1
DNA: TGTGCCAGCAGCCAGGGACTAGCGGGGATCTACGAGCAGTACTTC; CDR3: CASSQGLAGIYEQYF; size: few; J: TRBJ2-7; D: TRBD2; V: TRBV7-9
DNA: TGTGCCAGCAGTCCCACGGGACAAGCCGGAAACACCATATATTTT; CDR3: CASSPTGQAGNTIYF; size: many; J: TRBJ1-3; D: .; V: TRBV27
DNA: TGTGCCAGCAGACTACAAACTGAAGCTTTCTTT; CDR3: CASRLQTEAFF; size: many; J: TRBJ1-1; D: .; V: TRBV6-5
DNA: TGTGCCAGCAGTTTTGGGTCTAGGGAGCAGTATTTT; CDR3: CASSFGSREQYF; size: many; J: TRBJ2-3; D: .; V: TRBV12-3/TRBV12-4
DNA: TGCGCCAGCAGCTTACGCTCAGGGCCGGGGAACACTGAAGCTTTCTTT; CDR3: CASSLRSGPGNTEAFF; size: many; J: TRBJ1-1; D: .; V: TRBV5-1
DNA: TGCAGCGTTGACAGGGTGGGAACCGGGGAGCTGTTTTTT; CDR3: CSVDRVGTGELFF; size: many; J: TRBJ2-2; D: .; V: TRBV29-1
DNA: TGTGCCAGCAGCTTAGTCCGGGGCGCGGGGAGCGGCTACACCTTC; CDR3: CASSLVRGAGSGYTF; size: many; J: TRBJ1-2; D: .; V: TRBV7-2
DNA: TGTGCCACCAGTGATTTGGGGCAGGGCAATGAGCAGTTCTTC; CDR3: CATSDLGQGNEQFF; size: few; J: TRBJ2-1; D: .; V: TRBV24-1